This entry is about one T cell receptor beta chain. Clones were sequenced by immunoSEQ multiplex PCR, and TCRdb holds only the in-frame ones, with some missing. The table has 700,000 to 750,000 clones, around 85% seen once. These data belong to a study of shared T cell receptors in the human thymus. The CDR3 spans 11 residues. The germline V gene encodes CDR1 SGHTA and CDR2 FQGNSA. V lost 3 bases and J lost 6, with 4 bases in between. These data were also filed under a second study, of human thymus T cells. That report notes: It was healthy Finnish infants having corrective surgery for congenital heart defects who were the donors. Thymus tissue for the work was resected from patients undergoing corrective heart surgery. Related research examined unrelated individuals and reported that their thymic repertoires overlapped highly.

Sequencing input: thymocytes. This receptor was obtained from a girl under three years old with a congenital heart defect. The chain uses TRBV7-2 and TRBJ2-3, with D uncertain. The CDR3 is CASSFPDTQYF. CDR3 nucleotide sequence: TGTGCCAGCAGCTTCCCTGATACGCAGTATTTT.